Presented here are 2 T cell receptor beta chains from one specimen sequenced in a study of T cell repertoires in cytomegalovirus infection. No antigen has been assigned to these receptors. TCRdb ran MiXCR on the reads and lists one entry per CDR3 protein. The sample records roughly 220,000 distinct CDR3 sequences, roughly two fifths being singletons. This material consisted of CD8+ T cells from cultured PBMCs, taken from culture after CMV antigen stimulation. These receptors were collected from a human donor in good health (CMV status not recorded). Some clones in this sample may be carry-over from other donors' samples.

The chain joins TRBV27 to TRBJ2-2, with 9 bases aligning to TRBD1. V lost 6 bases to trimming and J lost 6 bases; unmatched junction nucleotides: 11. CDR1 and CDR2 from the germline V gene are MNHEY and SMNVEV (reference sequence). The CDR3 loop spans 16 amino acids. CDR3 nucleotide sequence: TGTGCCAGCAGGAGATCGGGACAGGGAAGGGCCGGGGAGCTGTTTTTT. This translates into CASRRSGQGRAGELFF.

CDR3 in amino acids: CASSLGSGWTNNEQFF. The CDR3 region has the DNA TGTGCCAGCAGCTTAGGAAGCGGTTGGACGAACAATGAGCAGTTCTTC. The J gene is TRBJ2-1, the V gene TRBV7-2; D is perhaps TRBD2 (5 bases). This CDR3 is 16 amino acids long. The V and J ends lost 1 base and 5 bases respectively, with 15 bases between them. Germline CDR1 SGHTA, CDR2 FQGNSA.